This section outlines one TCR beta chain sequence together with its context. The antigen is undetermined. This sample is drawn from a study of T cell responses to AZD1222 COVID-19 vaccine. General study findings and limits: The number of AZD1222 recipients seropositive at baseline was only five to seven. Repertoires in all cases were sampled only once the peak T cell response had passed.

Libraries were prepared by immunoSEQ multiplex PCR; TCRdb keeps only in-frame clonotypes and omits some of them. The sample carries 150,000 to 200,000 clones, approximately 94% recorded once. Timing groups of about 4 and about 12 weeks for second doses were pooled. Trimming took off 3 bases at V and 7 bases at J, with 21 bases between the two ends. This CDR3 has 16 amino acids. Germline CDR1 reads MNHEY; CDR2 reads SMNVEV (reference sequence). The V gene is TRBV27, the J gene TRBJ1-2; the D is unclear. The input for sequencing was peripheral blood, taken 28 days after the second AZD1222 dose. This TCR was recovered from an adult who received the AZD1222 COVID-19 vaccine. CDR3: CASSLVGREGSFGYTF. In nucleotides, the CDR3 is TGTGCCAGCAGTTTGGTGGGAAGGGAGGGTAGTTTTGGCTACACCTTC.